In this sample, the clone carrying this T cell receptor (beta chain) turned up a few times. These data come from a study of type 1 and type 2 diabetes patients. PCR was run on genomic DNA. A primer set of 30 forward and 13 reverse primers amplified the CDR3. Using its own MiXCR run on the multiplex PCR reads, TCRdb lists one record per CDR3 protein. The sample yields 280,000 or so distinct CDR3 sequences, roughly 44% seen once. This sequence was found in a man aged 18 to 35 with type 2 diabetes. Sequenced material: peripheral blood mononuclear cells (PBMCs).

The CDR3 nucleotides read TGTGCCAGCAGTACCACAGCGTTGAAAGAGACCCAGTACTTC. As protein: CASSTTALKETQYF. The chain is built from TRBV12-3 or TRBV12-4 and TRBJ2-5; no reliable D call. The CDR3 contains 14 residues. V was pared by 5 bases and J by 3 bases, with 13 bases between.